These 19 T cell receptor beta chains originate from one sample sequenced in a study of T cell responses to AZD1222 COVID-19 vaccine. Profiling relied on immunoSEQ multiplex PCR, and the TCRdb table lists in-frame clones only, not all of them. Here the sample spans around 190,000 clones, roughly nine tenths being singletons. The specimen comprised peripheral blood, sampled 28 days after the second AZD1222 dose. The receptors originated from an adult who received the AZD1222 COVID-19 vaccine.

This chain links TRBV2 with TRBJ1-6, with no clear D. The CDR3 totals 14 residues. The V gene lost 5 bases and the J gene lost 7 bases, with 12 bases spanning the gap. Germline loops: CDR1 SNHLY, CDR2 FYNNEI. The CDR3 sequence is CASSLLVENSPLHF. In DNA form, the CDR3 reads TGTGCCAGCAGTCTCCTAGTGGAAAATTCACCCCTCCACTTT.

The chain links TRBV30 to TRBJ1-4; D unclear. V was cut by 0 bases and J by 0 bases, with 8 bases left in between. The CDR3 contains 15 residues. Germline lookup yields CDR1 GTSNPN and CDR2 SVGIG (reference sequence). Here the CDR3 DNA reads TGTGCCTGGAGTGTAGGGCTATCAACTAATGAAAAACTGTTTTTT. Translating gives CAWSVGLSTNEKLFF.

J is TRBJ2-1 and V is TRBV5-5; no clear D gene. The CDR3 extends over 15 amino acids. Between the trimmed V and J ends, which lost 1 base and 2 bases, there was a span of 10 bases. The germline V gene encodes CDR1 SGHKS and CDR2 YYEKEE (reference sequence). The chain's CDR3 is CASSLSGSPYNEQFF. The CDR3 DNA sequence: TGTGCCAGCAGCTTGTCGGGTAGTCCCTACAATGAGCAGTTCTTC. The full variable domain, in which reference TRBV5-5 and TRBJ2-1 provide the parts outside the CDR3, is DAGVTQSPTHLIKTRGQQVTLRCSPISGHKSVSWYQQVLGQGPQFIFQYYEKEERGRGNFPDRFSARQFPNYSSELNVNALLLGDSALYLCASSLSGSPYNEQFFGPGTRLTVL.

The chain joins TRBV19 to TRBJ1-1; the match to TRBD1 covers 7 bases. The CDR3 covers 15 residues. Germline V gene sequence: CDR1 LNHDA, CDR2 SQIVND (reference sequence). With 4 bases clipped from V and 2 bases from J, the junction kept 7 bases outside the gene matches. This CDR3 is CASSRGQPFNTEAFF. The CDR3 DNA reads TGTGCCAGTAGTAGGGGACAGCCCTTCAACACTGAAGCTTTCTTT.

The rearrangement links TRBV19 to TRBJ2-1; D is possibly TRBD2 (5 bases). Looked up from germline, CDR1 is LNHDA and CDR2 is SQIVND (reference sequence). Trimming removed 4 bases at V and 3 bases at J, with 13 bases between. CDR3 length: 15 amino acids. CDR3 nucleotide sequence: TGTGCCAGTAGTAGACTAACAAACGTCTACAATGAGCAGTTCTTC. It yields the protein CASSRLTNVYNEQFF.

The chain is built from TRBV6-5 and TRBJ1-1; D call uncertain. Germline V gives CDR1 MNHEY, CDR2 SVGAGI. V was cut by 6 bases and J by 0 bases, with 14 bases left in between. There are 15 residues in the CDR3. CDR3 in amino acids: CASRPSSGVNTEAFF. The CDR3 nucleotides read TGTGCCAGCAGACCTTCCTCGGGAGTGAACACTGAAGCTTTCTTT.

The genes are TRBV14 and TRBJ1-2, with TRBD1 as a possible D gene (6 bases). The CDR3 consists of 16 residues. V lost 4 bases and J 4 bases, leaving 19 bases between the germline ends. Germline V lookup: CDR1 SGHDN, CDR2 FVKESK. Here the CDR3 DNA reads TGTGCCAGCAGCCCAAGGAGGACAGTCGGGTTCTATGGCTACACCTTC. Translation: CASSPRRTVGFYGYTF.

The chain combines TRBV2 with TRBJ2-6; no clear D gene. V dropped 6 bases and J dropped 1 base, with 7 bases sitting between them. The CDR3 contains 14 residues. CDR1 and CDR2 from the germline V gene are SNHLY and FYNNEI. The CDR3 nucleotides read TGTGCCAGCAGCACAGAGTCTGGGGCCAACGTCCTGACTTTC. Translation gives CASSTESGANVLTF.

The V and J genes are TRBV6-5 and TRBJ2-2; D may correspond to TRBD1 or TRBD2 (5 bases each). CDR3 length equals 16 residues. Germline assignment: CDR1 MNHEY and CDR2 SVGAGI. V lost 2 bases to trimming and J lost 3 bases, with 13 bases between them. The CDR3 DNA sequence: TGTGCCAGCAGTTACAGAGGGGTACTGCACACCGGGGAGCTGTTTTTT. It yields the protein CASSYRGVLHTGELFF.

The V call is TRBV4-1, the J call TRBJ2-7, with TRBD2 matching over 7 bases. V lost 1 base, J lost 0 bases, and 9 bases stayed unmatched. The CDR3 runs 17 residues. Germline assignment: CDR1 MGHRA and CDR2 YSYEKL. The CDR3 region is CASSQGPPGTTSYEQYF. Here the CDR3 DNA reads TGCGCCAGCAGCCAAGGTCCTCCGGGGACTACCTCCTACGAGCAGTACTTC.

This clone was observed a few times. The chain links TRBV6-5 to TRBJ1-6, with D perhaps matching TRBD1 (5 bases). The V gene lost 6 bases and the J gene lost 6 bases, with 15 bases spanning the gap. CDR3 length equals 15 residues. Germline V gene sequence: CDR1 MNHEY, CDR2 SVGAGI. CDR3 in amino acids: CASSPGDGFNSPLHF. CDR3 in DNA: TGTGCCAGCAGCCCCGGGGACGGTTTTAATTCACCCCTCCACTTT.

This clone appeared a few times. The chain links TRBV6-6 to TRBJ2-7; no clear D. Germline V CDR1 and CDR2: MNHNY, SVGAGI (reference sequence). The length of the CDR3 is 12 residues. V gave up 0 bases and J gave up 2 bases, with 2 bases separating them. As DNA, the CDR3 is TGTGCCAGCAGTTACTCCCCCTACGAGCAGTACTTC. Translating it yields CASSYSPYEQYF.

The chain combines TRBV7-9 with TRBJ2-5; D is uncertain. The germline CDR1 and CDR2 sequences are SEHNR and FQNEAQ (reference sequence). V was pared by 6 bases and J by 6 bases, with 17 bases between. The CDR3 has 14 amino acids. Here the CDR3 reads CASSLPFGLKTQYF. The CDR3 nucleotides are TGTGCCAGCAGTTTACCCTTTGGCTTAAAGACCCAGTACTTC.

The rearrangement uses TRBV14 and TRBJ1-1; D uncertain. The CDR3 length is 15 residues. The V gene lost 5 bases and the J gene lost 4 bases, with 17 bases spanning the gap. Germline V gene sequence: CDR1 SGHDN, CDR2 FVKESK. CDR3 amino acids: CASSYGGFRGTEAFF. CDR3 coding DNA: TGTGCCAGCAGCTACGGAGGTTTTCGGGGCACTGAAGCTTTCTTT.

The chain uses TRBV10-3 and TRBJ1-5, with D perhaps matching TRBD1 (5 bases). CDR3 length: 13 residues. Germline V gives CDR1 ENHRY, CDR2 SYGVKD. V gave up 3 bases and J gave up 7 bases, with 10 bases separating them. The CDR3 region is CAISEGTKQPQHF. The CDR3 bases are TGTGCCATCAGTGAAGGGACGAAGCAGCCCCAGCATTTT.

This clone showed up just a few times. The rearrangement links TRBV6-5 to TRBJ1-5, with no clear D. This CDR3 spans 13 amino acids. V lost 6 bases to trimming and J lost 1 base, with 7 bases between them. Germline-derived CDR1 and CDR2 are MNHEY and SVGAGI. Written as DNA, the CDR3 is TGTGCCAGCAGGCTCATGAGCAATCAGCCCCAGCATTTT. It encodes CASRLMSNQPQHF.

This clone showed up just once. The CDR3 protein is CAWSVGDANTEAFF. The CDR3, as DNA: TGTGCCTGGAGTGTAGGGGATGCGAACACTGAAGCTTTCTTT. The genes are TRBV30 and TRBJ1-1; possible D gene TRBD1, 5 bases. Germline-derived CDR1 and CDR2 are GTSNPN and SVGIG (reference sequence). The ends were cut back, 0 bases at V and 1 base at J, with 9 bases in the middle. CDR3 size: 14 residues.

Turning to this clone: Germline and junction disagree at one end, which may indicate a read error. The rearrangement links TRBV7-2 to TRBJ1-6; D is perhaps TRBD1 (5 bases). The CDR3 totals 15 residues. In germline, CDR1 is SGHTA, CDR2 FQGNSA. This CDR3 reads CASSLDFGGDSPLHF. In DNA form, the CDR3 reads TGTGCCAGCAGTTTAGACTTTGGAGGGGATTCACCCCTCCACTTT.

The V gene is TRBV28, the J gene TRBJ2-7; the match to TRBD1 covers 10 bases. Looked up from germline, CDR1 is MDHEN and CDR2 is SYDVKM. V lost 2 bases to trimming and J lost 3 bases; unmatched junction nucleotides: 4. This CDR3 contains 15 residues. The CDR3 coding sequence is TGTGCCAGCAGTTTAGGGGGACAGGGGCACTACGAGCAGTACTTC. Translated, it gives CASSLGGQGHYEQYF. Together with reference TRBV28 and TRBJ2-7, the CDR3 gives the full variable domain: DVKVTQSSRYLVKRTGEKVFLECVQDMDHENMFWYRQDPGLGLRLIYFSYDVKMKEKGDIPEGYSVSREKKERFSLILESASTNQTSMYLCASSLGGQGHYEQYFGPGTRLTVT.